What follows describes a single TCR beta chain. Its antigen is unidentified. The data were taken from a study of vaccination effects on CD4 cells after COVID-19. Before any sequencing was done, the ViraFEST assay used viral peptide pools to expand antigen-specific CD4+ T cells. Between days 9 and 11 of culture, CD4+ T cells were separated out. The healthy vaccine recipients, who had no prior SARS-CoV-2 infection, showed negative nucleocapsid antibodies. Each culture well received roughly 1.9 million PBMC. These cells were then cultured in IMDM with about 9.9 IU/ml IL-2 and around 10 ug/ml peptides. The repertoire was sequenced with immunoSEQ multiplex PCR; TCRdb's copy has only in-frame clones and lacks some. The sample includes about 43,000 clones, around three quarters seen only once; the top ten take about a tenth. From germline, CDR1 is MNHEY and CDR2 SMNVEV (reference sequence). V was trimmed by 6 bases and J by 5 bases, leaving 19 bases between them. The CDR3 covers 15 residues.

The sequencing used CD4+ T cells from PBMCs cultured with SARS-CoV-2 spike peptides, collected before COVID-19 vaccination. This TCR was recovered from a human donor who received a COVID-19 vaccine. The V call is TRBV27, the J call TRBJ2-5, with a possible D match to TRBD2 (5 bases). The CDR3 DNA follows: TGTGCCAGCAGACAGACCGACGGAGGCGGGGAGACCCAGTACTTC. Its translation is CASRQTDGGGETQYF.